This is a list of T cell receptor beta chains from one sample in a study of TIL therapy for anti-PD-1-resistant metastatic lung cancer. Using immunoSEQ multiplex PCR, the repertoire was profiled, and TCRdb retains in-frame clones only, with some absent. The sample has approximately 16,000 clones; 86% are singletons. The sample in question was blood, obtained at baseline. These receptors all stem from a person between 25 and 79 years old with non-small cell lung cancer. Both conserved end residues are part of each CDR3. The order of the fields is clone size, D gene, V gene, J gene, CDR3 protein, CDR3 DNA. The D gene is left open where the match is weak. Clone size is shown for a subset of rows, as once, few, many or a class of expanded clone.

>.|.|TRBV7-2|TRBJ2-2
CASSKYTTGTGELFF
TGTGCCAGCAGCAAGTACACCACGGGGACCGGGGAGCTGTTTTTT
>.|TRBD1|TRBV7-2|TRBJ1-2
CASSSLGTVYGYTF
TGTGCCAGCAGCTCCCTCGGGACAGTCTATGGCTACACCTTC
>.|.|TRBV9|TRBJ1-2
CASSGTEGYGYTF
TGTGCCAGCAGCGGAACTGAGGGGTATGGCTACACCTTC
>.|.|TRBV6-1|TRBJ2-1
CASSGWGDNEQFF
TGTGCCAGCAGTGGATGGGGGGACAATGAGCAGTTCTTC
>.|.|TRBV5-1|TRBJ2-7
CASSRDFYEQYF
TGCGCCAGCAGTCGGGACTTCTACGAGCAGTACTTC
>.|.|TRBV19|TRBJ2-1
CASWAGGNEQFF
TGTGCCAGTTGGGCAGGGGGGAATGAGCAGTTCTTC
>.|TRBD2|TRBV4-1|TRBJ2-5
CASSQVPTRLAETQYF
TGCGCCAGCAGCCAAGTCCCCACTAGACTAGCGGAGACCCAGTACTTC
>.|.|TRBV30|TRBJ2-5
CAWIPSPDRSLAQYF
TGTGCCTGGATTCCATCGCCGGATCGTTCTTTGGCCCAGTACTTC
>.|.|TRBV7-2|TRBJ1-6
CASSFRDRAPLHF
TGTGCCAGCAGCTTCAGGGATCGGGCACCCCTCCACTTT
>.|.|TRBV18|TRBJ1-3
CASSQRTASGNTIYF
TGTGCCAGCTCACAAAGGACAGCGTCTGGAAACACCATATATTTT
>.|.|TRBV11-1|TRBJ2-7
CASSLAAGLSYEQYF
TGTGCCAGCAGCTTAGCTGCAGGCCTGTCCTACGAGCAGTACTTC
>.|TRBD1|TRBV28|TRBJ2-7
CASRSKTGGGLYEQYF
TGTGCCAGCAGATCCAAAACAGGGGGAGGACTCTACGAGCAGTACTTC
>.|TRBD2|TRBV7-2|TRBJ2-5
CASSFTSGGRPDF
TGTGCCAGCAGCTTCACTAGCGGGGGCCGACCGGACTTC
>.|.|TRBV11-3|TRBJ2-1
CASSSQRGDEQFF
TGTGCCAGCAGCTCCCAAAGGGGCGATGAGCAGTTCTTC
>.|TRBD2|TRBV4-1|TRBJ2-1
CASSQAAGGGRSNEQFF
TGCGCCAGCAGCCAAGCCGCCGGGGGAGGGAGGAGTAATGAGCAGTTCTTC
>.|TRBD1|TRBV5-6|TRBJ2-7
CASSFGTGIYEQYF
TGTGCCAGCAGCTTCGGGACAGGGATCTACGAGCAGTACTTC
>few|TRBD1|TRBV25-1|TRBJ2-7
CASGGQGYYEQYF
TGTGCCAGCGGGGGACAGGGATATTACGAGCAGTACTTC
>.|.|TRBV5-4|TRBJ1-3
CASSFDPSSGNTIYF
TGTGCCAGCAGCTTTGACCCGAGCTCTGGAAACACCATATATTTT
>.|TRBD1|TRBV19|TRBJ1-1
CATNDRGRLYTEAFF
TGTGCCACAAACGACAGGGGAAGATTGTACACTGAAGCTTTCTTT
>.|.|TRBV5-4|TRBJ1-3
CASSSSGPGGNTIYF
TGTGCCAGCAGCTCCTCAGGACCCGGGGGAAACACCATATATTTT
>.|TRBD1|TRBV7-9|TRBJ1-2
CASSRQGPDGYTF
TGTGCCAGCAGCCGACAGGGACCGGATGGCTACACCTTC
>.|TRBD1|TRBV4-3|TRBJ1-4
CASSPGQGGGPNEKLFF
TGCGCCAGCAGCCCCGGACAGGGAGGTGGACCTAATGAAAAACTGTTTTTT
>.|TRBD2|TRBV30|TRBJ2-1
CAWGPLTSGYYNEQFF
TGTGCCTGGGGACCGCTGACTAGCGGGTATTACAATGAGCAGTTCTTC
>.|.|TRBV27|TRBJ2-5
CASSLSSGATSSQYF
TGTGCCAGCAGTTTGAGTTCAGGAGCCACTTCATCCCAGTACTTC
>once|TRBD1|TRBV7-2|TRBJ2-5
CASSATDRAGETQYF
TGTGCCAGCAGTGCCACGGACAGGGCGGGGGAGACCCAGTACTTC
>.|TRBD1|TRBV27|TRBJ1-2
CASSLRGQGGYTF
TGTGCCAGCAGTTTGAGGGGGCAGGGTGGCTACACCTTC
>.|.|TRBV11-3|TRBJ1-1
CASSEAFF
TGTGCCAGCAGCGAAGCTTTCTTT
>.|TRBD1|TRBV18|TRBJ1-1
CASSLQGARVENTEAFF
TGTGCCAGCTCACTACAGGGGGCAAGGGTTGAGAACACTGAAGCTTTCTTT
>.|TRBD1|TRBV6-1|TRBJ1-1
CALNRGWAEAFF
TGTGCCCTAAACAGGGGCTGGGCTGAAGCTTTCTTT
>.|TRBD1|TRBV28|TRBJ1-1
CASSFSLGATGGTEAFF
TGTGCCAGCAGTTTTTCGCTAGGGGCCACAGGGGGCACTGAAGCTTTCTTT
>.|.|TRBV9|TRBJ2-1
CASSATWAHHQQFF
TGTGCCAGCAGCGCCACATGGGCCCACCACCAGCAGTTCTTC
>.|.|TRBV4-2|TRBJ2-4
CASSQAEGSKAKNIQYF
TGTGCCAGCAGCCAAGCCGAGGGAAGTAAAGCCAAAAACATTCAGTACTTC
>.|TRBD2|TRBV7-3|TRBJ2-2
CASSLTVLAGGRNTGELFF
TGTGCCAGCAGCTTAACGGTCCTAGCGGGAGGACGGAACACCGGGGAGCTGTTTTTT
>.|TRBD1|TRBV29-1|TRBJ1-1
CSVTLTGAEAFF
TGCAGCGTCACGTTAACAGGGGCTGAAGCTTTCTTT
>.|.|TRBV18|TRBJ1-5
CASSPLVDQPQHF
TGTGCCAGCTCGCCCCTTGTAGATCAGCCCCAGCATTTT
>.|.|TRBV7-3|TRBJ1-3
CASSAYRGNTIYF
TGTGCCAGCAGCGCCTACAGGGGAAACACCATATATTTT
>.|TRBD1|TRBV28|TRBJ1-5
CASSSGGGGRQPQHF
TGTGCCAGCAGTTCAGGAGGAGGGGGCCGGCAGCCCCAGCATTTT
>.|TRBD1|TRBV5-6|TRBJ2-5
CASSSTGSPRLGQETQYF
TGTGCCAGCAGCTCGACAGGGAGCCCACGGCTTGGCCAAGAGACCCAGTACTTC
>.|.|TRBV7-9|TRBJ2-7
CASSLGGKYEQYF
TGTGCCAGCAGCTTAGGTGGGAAATACGAGCAGTACTTC
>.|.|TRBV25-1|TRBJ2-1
CASSESSPQSYNEQFF
TGTGCCAGCAGTGAATCTAGTCCCCAATCCTACAATGAGCAGTTCTTC
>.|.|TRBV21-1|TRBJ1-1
CASSKGGRQGAGNTEAFF
TGTGCCAGCAGCAAAGGGGGCCGACAGGGGGCGGGCAACACTGAAGCTTTCTTT
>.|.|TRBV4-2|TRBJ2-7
CASSQEGQGGKIYEQYF
TGTGCCAGCAGCCAAGAGGGGCAGGGGGGGAAGATTTACGAGCAGTACTTC
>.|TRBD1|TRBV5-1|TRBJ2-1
CASSFAGTGYNEQFF
TGCGCCAGCAGCTTTGCCGGGACAGGCTACAATGAGCAGTTCTTC
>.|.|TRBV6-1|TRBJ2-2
CASRATATGELFF
TGTGCCAGCAGGGCGACCGCCACCGGGGAGCTGTTTTTT
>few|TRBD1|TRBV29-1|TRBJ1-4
CSVVGQTTNEKLFF
TGCAGCGTGGTGGGACAGACAACTAATGAAAAACTGTTTTTT
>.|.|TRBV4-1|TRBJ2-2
CASSQTSGAGNTGELFF
TGCGCCAGCAGCCAGACCTCCGGGGCAGGGAACACCGGGGAGCTGTTTTTT
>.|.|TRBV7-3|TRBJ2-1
CASSLSGYEQFF
TGTGCCAGCAGCTTATCTGGTTATGAGCAGTTCTTC